The 3 T cell receptor beta chains in this list originate from one sample, sequenced in a study of T cells after yellow fever vaccination (dated by TCRdb to 2018 to 2020). The label giving this sample's treatment or condition can be read as: live attenuated yellow fever vaccine strain. Library construction relied on 5' RACE. These reads were obtained on an Illumina HiSeq 2500. TCRdb reran the public reads through fastp at Q25 and MiXCR, keeping productive beta chains. Under each unique CDR3 protein, matching rows form one entry showing the most common genes and DNA. Here the sample has hundreds of thousands of distinct CDR3 sequences; 9% to 15% occur a single time. About 15% of the sample goes to the ten largest clones. This material consisted of PBMCs, taken on the day of the yellow fever booster vaccination. Receptor source: a young man who received the YFV17D yellow fever vaccine.

The rearrangement joins TRBV7-9 to TRBJ1-1; 9 nucleotides align to TRBD1. After removal of 5 bases from V and 1 base from J, the junction contained 8 bases not matched to a gene. There are 16 residues in the CDR3. CDR1 and CDR2 (germline): SEHNR, FQNEAQ (reference sequence). The CDR3 reads CASSENMGQGNTEAFF. As DNA, the CDR3 is TGTGCCAGCAGCGAGAATATGGGACAGGGGAACACTGAAGCTTTCTTT.

This clonotype has more than one count but fewer than ten. V is TRBV11-3 and J is TRBJ2-1; 11 bases are shared with TRBD2. Germline V gene sequence: CDR1 SGHNT, CDR2 YENEEA. CDR3 size: 15 residues. The V and J ends lost 5 bases and 8 bases, in that order; junction bases with no gene match: 8. The CDR3 loop is CASSAYSGRADEQFF. CDR3 nucleotide sequence: TGTGCCAGCAGCGCATATAGCGGGAGGGCAGATGAGCAGTTCTTC.

A note on this clonotype: One end of the junction is discordant with germline, which a read error may explain. The rearrangement links TRBV5-1 to TRBJ2-2; D possibly corresponds to TRBD2 (6 bases). The CDR3 length is 15 residues. CDR1 is SGHRS and CDR2 is YFSETQ in the germline V gene. The CDR3 DNA reads as TGCTCCAGCAGCTTGGAGGGGACCGCCTCAGGGGAGCTGTTTTTT. Amino acid sequence: CSSSLEGTASGELFF. Full variable domain (outside the CDR3, taken from reference TRBV5-1 and TRBJ2-2): KAGVTQTPRYLIKTRGQQVTLSCSPISGHRSVSWYQQTPGQGLQFLFEYFSETQRNKGNFPGRFSGRQFSNSRSEMNVSTLELGDSALYLCSSSLEGTASGELFFGEGSRLTVL.